These 31 T cell receptor beta chains came from one sample sequenced in a study of CD8 T cells in ankylosing spondylitis. MiXCR, run by TCRdb on the 5' RACE reads, gives a single entry per CDR3 protein. This table holds 200,000 to 250,000 distinct CDR3 sequences, roughly 25% found once. Sequencing was performed on blood, either unsorted or a sorted T cell fraction (not recorded which). These receptor sequences come from a male donor with ankylosing spondylitis or in good health (not recorded which).

The gene calls are TRBV7-2 and TRBJ1-2; TRBD1 agrees at 8 bases. Germline lookup yields CDR1 SGHTA and CDR2 FQGNSA. V shed 1 base and J 8 bases; nucleotides not matched to a gene: 6. The CDR3 is made up of 14 amino acids. Written as DNA, the CDR3 is TGTGCCAGCAGCTTAGAAGGCAGGGGGCAGGGCTACACCTTC. The encoded protein is CASSLEGRGQGYTF. The whole variable domain, filled in from reference TRBV7-2 and TRBJ1-2, reads GAGVSQSPSNKVTEKGKDVELRCDPISGHTALYWYRQSLGQGLEFLIYFQGNSAPDKSGLPSDRFSAERTGGSVSTLTIQRTQQEDSAVYLCASSLEGRGQGYTFGSGTRLTVV.

This clonotype was counted a single time. The chain links TRBV20-1 to TRBJ2-3; D perhaps matches TRBD2 (5 bases). V lost 1 base and J 0 bases, leaving 11 bases between the germline ends. The CDR3 runs to 15 residues. CDR1 and CDR2 from the germline V gene are DFQATT and SNEGSKA (reference sequence). For the CDR3, the DNA is TGCAGTGCTAGAGTCTTCCAGCGGAGCACAGATACGCAGTATTTT. Amino acids: CSARVFQRSTDTQYF.

The chain recombines TRBV6-5 with TRBJ1-1; 8 bases align to TRBD1. The germline gives CDR1 MNHEY, CDR2 SVGAGI. V gave up 2 bases and J gave up 6 bases; unmatched junction bases: 11. The CDR3 has 16 amino acids. CDR3 sequence reads: CASSYPSTGVVAEAFF. CDR3 nucleotides: TGTGCCAGCAGTTACCCCTCGACAGGGGTGGTAGCTGAAGCTTTCTTT.

The rearrangement links TRBV29-1 to TRBJ2-7, with D perhaps matching TRBD1 (6 bases). V gave up 3 bases and J gave up 5 bases, with 11 bases separating them. This CDR3 has 12 amino acids. Germline CDR1 and CDR2: SQVTM and ANQGSEA. The CDR3 loop is CSVDRGTDEQYF. CDR3 coding DNA: TGCAGCGTTGACAGGGGTACGGACGAGCAGTACTTC.

The chain employs TRBV20-1 and TRBJ1-5; 7 positions agree with TRBD1. V shed 3 bases and J 4 bases; nucleotides not matched to a gene: 3. Germline V lookup: CDR1 DFQATT, CDR2 SNEGSKA (reference sequence). The CDR3 covers 13 residues. As DNA, the CDR3 is TGCAGTGCTAGTCCGGGACAGAATCAGCCCCAGCATTTT. Protein product: CSASPGQNQPQHF.

The chain carries TRBV4-2 and TRBJ2-5, with a weak D call TRBD1 (6 bases). V was clipped by 2 bases and J by 4 bases, with 14 bases between them. There are 15 residues in the CDR3. The germline V gene has CDR1 LGHNA and CDR2 YNFKEQ. CDR3 amino acids: CASSQQQGLGETQYF. The CDR3 region has the DNA TGTGCCAGCAGCCAACAACAGGGTCTAGGAGAGACCCAGTACTTC.

The rearrangement links TRBV7-9 to TRBJ2-7; 7 bases are a match to TRBD2. The CDR3 totals 14 residues. V shed 5 bases and J 5 bases; nucleotides not matched to a gene: 9. The V gene's germline CDR1 is SEHNR and CDR2 FQNEAQ (reference sequence). The CDR3 is CASSPIGAGDEQYF. For the CDR3, the DNA is TGTGCCAGCAGCCCCATCGGGGCGGGAGACGAGCAGTACTTC.

This rearrangement joins TRBV5-1 to TRBJ2-3, with 8 bases lining up with TRBD1. Looked up from germline, CDR1 is SGHRS and CDR2 is YFSETQ. The CDR3 loop spans 15 amino acids. Trimming cost V 4 bases and J 5 bases; bases outside gene matches: 9. CDR3 sequence reads: CASSPRTGMGDTQYF. In DNA form, the CDR3 reads TGCGCCAGCAGCCCCAGGACAGGGATGGGAGATACGCAGTATTTT. Based on the CDR3 plus reference TRBV5-1 and TRBJ2-3, the full variable domain is KAGVTQTPRYLIKTRGQQVTLSCSPISGHRSVSWYQQTPGQGLQFLFEYFSETQRNKGNFPGRFSGRQFSNSRSEMNVSTLELGDSALYLCASSPRTGMGDTQYFGPGTRLTVL.

This clonotype was seen many times. This chain links TRBV20-1 with TRBJ1-4; D remains unclear. V dropped 4 bases and J dropped 12 bases, with 15 bases sitting between them. CDR3 length: 12 amino acids. CDR1 and CDR2 from the germline V gene are DFQATT and SNEGSKA (reference sequence). In nucleotides, the CDR3 is TGCAGTGCTACCAAGGTTGCTCGGGAACTGTTTTTT. Amino acid sequence: CSATKVARELFF.

The chain employs TRBV20-1 and TRBJ2-7; either TRBD1 or TRBD2 may fit D (5 bases each). V was cut by 1 base and J by 4 bases, with 14 bases left in between. CDR3 length equals 14 residues. Looked up from germline, CDR1 is DFQATT and CDR2 is SNEGSKA (reference sequence). CDR3 in DNA: TGCAGTGCTAGAGGGGGGAGAAGTACATACGAGCAGTACTTC. Residues: CSARGGRSTYEQYF.

This clonotype showed up just a few times. The gene calls are TRBV20-1 and TRBJ1-4, with no clear D. Looked up from germline, CDR1 is DFQATT and CDR2 is SNEGSKA (reference sequence). This CDR3 spans 14 amino acids. V gave up 3 bases and J gave up 3 bases, with 11 bases separating them. This CDR3 reads CSASRGLANEKLFF. The DNA for the CDR3 is TGCAGTGCTAGCCGAGGATTAGCTAATGAAAAACTGTTTTTT.

The chain links TRBV6-1 to TRBJ1-5, with D perhaps TRBD1 (5 bases). Trimming stripped 0 bases from V and 4 bases from J, with 10 bases between. Germline CDR1 reads MNHNS; CDR2 reads SASEGT. This CDR3 has 15 residues. For the CDR3, the DNA is TGTGCCAGCAGTGAAGCCGGTACAGGAAATCAGCCCCAGCATTTT. It codes for CASSEAGTGNQPQHF.

The chain's CDR3 is CASSLGGASGEETQYF. The CDR3, as DNA: TGTGCCAGCAGCTTAGGAGGGGCTAGCGGGGAAGAGACCCAGTACTTC. The rearrangement uses TRBV7-8 and TRBJ2-5; 9 positions match TRBD2. Per the germline V gene, CDR1 is SGHVS and CDR2 is FQNEAQ. The CDR3 consists of 16 residues. V lost 1 base, J lost 3 bases, and 6 bases stayed unmatched.

J is TRBJ2-3 and V is TRBV29-1, with TRBD2 matching over 8 bases. V gave up 3 bases and J gave up 5 bases; unmatched junction bases: 19. This CDR3 contains 18 residues. CDR1 SQVTM and CDR2 ANQGSEA come from the germline V gene. CDR3 amino acids: CSVEVWPGGAGAGDTQYF. CDR3 DNA: TGCAGCGTTGAGGTGTGGCCTGGCGGAGCGGGAGCGGGAGATACGCAGTATTTT.

The CDR3 region is CSARMQGANSPLHF. CDR3 nucleotide sequence: TGCAGTGCTAGGATGCAGGGGGCGAATTCACCCCTCCACTTT. The chain couples TRBV20-1 to TRBJ1-6; the match to TRBD1 covers 8 bases. From germline, CDR1 is DFQATT and CDR2 SNEGSKA (reference sequence). CDR3 length: 14 amino acids. V lost 3 bases and J lost 7; bases outside the gene matches: 5.

This clonotype was found once. The J gene is TRBJ2-1, the V gene TRBV5-6; no clear D gene. The CDR3 length is 12 residues. The germline CDR1 and CDR2 sequences are SGHDT and YYEEEE. The germline V and J ends were trimmed by 4 bases and 16 bases, with 18 bases remaining between them. The chain's CDR3 is CASSLVLGHFFF. The DNA of the CDR3 is TGTGCCAGCAGCCTTGTGTTGGGTCATTTCTTCTTC.

This clonotype showed up just a few times. The genes are TRBV15 and TRBJ1-1, with a possible D match to TRBD1 (6 bases). CDR3 length equals 13 residues. Trimming took 5 bases from V and 4 from J, leaving 11 bases between them. Per the germline V gene, CDR1 is LNHNV and CDR2 is YYDKDF (reference sequence). In DNA, the CDR3 is TGTGCCACCAGCCGGGACAAGGGCACTGAAGCTTTCTTT. Amino acid sequence: CATSRDKGTEAFF.

This clonotype showed up just a few times. The chain combines TRBV29-1 with TRBJ2-7; D possibly corresponds to TRBD1 (6 bases). CDR1 and CDR2 (germline): SQVTM, ANQGSEA. Trimming left V 4 bases short and J 4 bases short, with 20 bases between. The CDR3 runs 15 residues. Here the CDR3 DNA reads TGCAGCGTTGGAGGGACACAGAATAGAGGTTACGAGCAGTACTTC. It codes for CSVGGTQNRGYEQYF.

This clonotype appeared many times. V and J are TRBV24-1 and TRBJ2-7; D is perhaps TRBD1 (5 bases). This CDR3 comprises 13 residues. The germline V gene has CDR1 KGHDR and CDR2 SFDVKD. V was clipped by 3 bases and J by 0 bases, with 5 bases between them. The CDR3: CATSDQGSYEQYF. DNA of the CDR3: TGTGCCACCAGTGATCAGGGCTCCTACGAGCAGTACTTC.

The genes are TRBV20-1 and TRBJ2-1, with TRBD2 identical over 14 bases. Germline CDR1 is DFQATT and CDR2 is SNEGSKA (reference sequence). With 6 bases clipped from V and 1 base from J, the junction kept 11 bases outside the gene matches. The CDR3 is made up of 18 amino acids. CDR3 nucleotide sequence: TGCAGTGCCCGATCCGGGACTAGCGGGAGTAGGTCCTACAATGAGCAGTTCTTC. As protein: CSARSGTSGSRSYNEQFF.

This clonotype was counted between two and nine times. The rearrangement joins TRBV21-1 to TRBJ2-7; the table's D call of TRBD1 was not tested on the DNA. TRBV21-1 is noted as a pseudogene. The CDR3 has 15 residues. This CDR3 reads CASSLRSGHRDEQYF. CDR3 nucleotide sequence: TGTGCCAGCAGCCTTCGCTCGGGCCACCGGGACGAGCAGTACTTC.

This clonotype was counted at least ten times. CDR3 DNA sequence: TGTGCCAGCAGTTACTCGGGACTAGCGGGAGCTGTCACTGGGTACAATGAGCAGTTCTTC. This codes for CASSYSGLAGAVTGYNEQFF. The V and J genes are TRBV6-2 or TRBV6-3 and TRBJ2-1, with 14 bases fitting TRBD2. V lost 0 bases, J lost 4 bases, and 11 bases stayed unmatched. This CDR3 is 20 amino acids long. CDR1 and CDR2 from the germline V gene are MNHEY and SVGEGT.

V gene TRBV20-1 combines with J gene TRBJ2-1; 7 positions match TRBD2. Per germline, CDR1 DFQATT and CDR2 SNEGSKA (reference sequence). The CDR3 sequence is 17 residues long. After removal of 0 bases from V and 0 bases from J, the junction contained 8 bases not matched to a gene. As DNA, the CDR3 is TGCAGTGCTAGAGATTCCCTAACTAGCGTCTCCTACAATGAGCAGTTCTTC. It yields the protein CSARDSLTSVSYNEQFF.

This clonotype was counted a few times. Here the CDR3 reads CASSLDPDYGYTF. Written as DNA, the CDR3 is TGCGCCAGCAGCTTGGATCCGGACTATGGCTACACCTTC. V gene TRBV5-1 combines with J gene TRBJ1-2; D is unresolved. From germline, CDR1 is SGHRS and CDR2 YFSETQ. There are 13 residues in the CDR3. Trimming cost V 0 bases and J 3 bases, with 6 bases left between them.

In this sample, this clonotype turned up many times. The chain joins TRBV7-2 to TRBJ2-7, with D possibly TRBD2 on 7 matching bases. Germline V gene sequence: CDR1 SGHTA, CDR2 FQGNSA. The CDR3 loop spans 16 amino acids. The V gene lost 3 bases and the J gene lost 0 bases, with 15 bases spanning the gap. For the CDR3, the DNA is TGTGCCAGCAGCTTGGGGGGGGGGGCAAACTCCTACGAGCAGTACTTC. Amino acid sequence: CASSLGGGANSYEQYF.

There are many counts of this clonotype. V usage is TRBV12-3 or TRBV12-4 and J usage is TRBJ2-7; D remains ambiguous. CDR3 length: 12 residues. V lost 3 bases to trimming and J lost 6 bases, with 9 bases between them. CDR3 loop: CASSFGASEQYF. CDR3 in DNA: TGTGCCAGCAGTTTCGGAGCATCCGAGCAGTACTTC.

This chain joins TRBV29-1 and TRBJ2-5; D is unclear. The germline V gene encodes CDR1 SQVTM and CDR2 ANQGSEA. The CDR3 is 11 amino acids. Trimming cost V 3 bases and J 2 bases, with 4 bases left between them. Written as DNA, the CDR3 is TGCAGCGTTGATCCTCAAGAGACCCAGTACTTC. Translated, it gives CSVDPQETQYF.

This rearrangement joins TRBV12-3 or TRBV12-4 to TRBJ1-4; D ambiguous. The CDR3 runs 14 residues. V lost 7 bases and J lost 4, with 13 bases in between. CDR3 sequence reads: CASTPRRDNEKLFF. The CDR3, as DNA: TGTGCCAGCACTCCCCGGAGGGATAATGAAAAACTGTTTTTT.

This clonotype was seen at least ten times. J is TRBJ2-7 and V is TRBV5-1; TRBD2 matches at 10 bases. Per the germline V gene, CDR1 is SGHRS and CDR2 is YFSETQ. V shed 5 bases and J 2 bases; nucleotides not matched to a gene: 4. This CDR3 is built from 14 residues. CDR3 residues: CASRVTSGAYEQYF. The CDR3 nucleotides read TGCGCCAGCAGAGTCACTAGCGGGGCCTACGAGCAGTACTTC.

The rearrangement uses TRBV2 and TRBJ2-5; 8 nucleotides line up with TRBD1. This CDR3 is 15 amino acids long. Germline CDR1 reads SNHLY; CDR2 reads FYNNEI. J was trimmed by 2 bases and V by 5 bases; bases with no gene match: 7. In DNA form, the CDR3 reads TGTGCCAGCAGTAAACAGAACAGGGGGCAAGAGACCCAGTACTTC. It encodes CASSKQNRGQETQYF. The full variable domain, rest sourced from reference TRBV2 and TRBJ2-5, is EPEVTQTPSHQVTQMGQEVILRCVPISNHLYFYWYRQILGQKVEFLVSFYNNEISEKSEIFDDQFSVERPDGSNFTLKIRSTKLEDSAMYFCASSKQNRGQETQYFGPGTRLLVL.

The chain joins TRBV5-6 to TRBJ2-3; D is unclear. CDR1 and CDR2 from the germline V gene are SGHDT and YYEEEE. The CDR3 has 13 residues. Trimming pared 6 bases from V and 0 bases from J, leaving 8 bases between. For the CDR3, the DNA is TGTGCCAGCAACCTGGCTAGCACAGATACGCAGTATTTT. Amino acids: CASNLASTDTQYF.